The entry that follows covers one T cell receptor (beta chain) sequence. Constant-region reverse primers amplified full-length variable regions, followed by semi-nested Nested Universal Primer A PCR. One entry per CDR3 protein results from TCRdb running MiXCR on the 5' RACE reads. The sample records approximately 44,000 distinct CDR3 sequences, 29% being singletons. The CDR3 loop spans 14 amino acids. V was cut by 6 bases and J by 4 bases, with 13 bases left in between. CDR1 and CDR2 from the germline V gene are MDHEN and SYDVKM. CD4+CD45RO+CD25- cells were isolated as memory CD4+ T cells. The origin of this receptor is a female donor with breast cancer. The V call is TRBV28, the J call TRBJ1-5, with a tentative D call TRBD1 (6 bases). Sequences were obtained from memory CD4+ T cells sorted from a lymph node. Noted subset: memory CD4+ T cells, CD4+CD45RO+CD25-. The CDR3 protein is CASSRQVRNQPQHF. The CDR3, as DNA: TGTGCCAGCAGCAGACAGGTCCGGAATCAGCCCCAGCATTTT.